This is a list of T cell receptor beta chains from one sample in a study of T cells in Graves' hyperthyroidism and ophthalmopathy. Via MiXCR, TCRdb re-called the multiplex PCR reads, giving one row per CDR3 protein. Of approximately 500,000 distinct CDR3 sequences listed, 46% are singletons. Sequencing was done on a sample of peripheral blood or thyroid tissue (not recorded which). The receptors were gathered from a woman between 18 and 29 years old with Graves' hyperthyroidism. Each CDR3 is given with its conserved first and last residue. D genes are given only for firm matches. Only some rows state a clone size, as once, few, many or a class for expanded clones.

clone_size j_call v_call d_call cdr3_nt cdr3_aa
- TRBJ1-1 TRBV12-5 - TGTGCTAGTGGTTTTAATGGACACGAAGCTTTCTTT CASGFNGHEAFF
- TRBJ1-4 TRBV9 - TGTGCCAGCAGCGCCGGAGCGCCGCAGGGCGTTTCGGGAAAACTGTTTTTT CASSAGAPQGVSGKLFF
many TRBJ1-2 TRBV2 - TGTGCCAGCAGGGGGACGGTGACTTATGGCTACACCTTC CASRGTVTYGYTF
- TRBJ1-5 TRBV15 - TGTGCCACCAGCAGTTATGACAGAGGCAATCAGCCCCAGCATTTT CATSSYDRGNQPQHF
- TRBJ1-4 TRBV9 - TGTGCCAGCAGCCCTCGTTTTAACCGTGCAACTAATGAAAAACTGTTTTTT CASSPRFNRATNEKLFF
- TRBJ1-2 TRBV6-1 TRBD1 TGTGCCAGCAGTGTTACGACAGGGTATCGGGGCTACACCTTC CASSVTTGYRGYTF
many TRBJ2-3 TRBV2 - TGTGCCAGCAGTGACGGGACTAGCACAGATACGCAGTATTTT CASSDGTSTDTQYF
- TRBJ1-2 TRBV15 - TGTGCCACCAGCAGTGAAGCCTATGGGGCAGGGAACTATGGCTACACCTTC CATSSEAYGAGNYGYTF
- TRBJ1-4 TRBV20-1 TRBD1 TGCAGTGCTAGAGAGGACAGGGGCTTGGGAAAACTGTTTTTT CSAREDRGLGKLFF
- TRBJ2-6 TRBV19 - TGTGCCAGTACCTCACGGGCGGGGTTC CASTSRAGF
many TRBJ2-3 TRBV6-4 - TGTGCCAGCAGTGACTCAGGGGGCACAGATACGCAGTATTTT CASSDSGGTDTQYF
many TRBJ1-2 TRBV19 TRBD1 TGTGCCACGCGAGACAGGGGCGGATATGGCTACACCTTC CATRDRGGYGYTF
- TRBJ2-3 TRBV10-3 - TGTGCCATCAGTGGCAGAGGCACAGATACGCAGTATTTT CAISGRGTDTQYF
- TRBJ2-2 TRBV27 TRBD1 TGTGCCAGCAGTCTACTACGGGACAGCCTCGGATCCGGGGAGCTGTTTTTT CASSLLRDSLGSGELFF
- TRBJ2-3 TRBV6-4 TRBD1 TGTGCCAGCAGTACCGGGACAGGCAACACAGATACGCAGTATTTT CASSTGTGNTDTQYF
few TRBJ1-2 TRBV20-1 TRBD1 TGCAGTGCAATAGGGACAGGGGGCTACACCTTC CSAIGTGGYTF